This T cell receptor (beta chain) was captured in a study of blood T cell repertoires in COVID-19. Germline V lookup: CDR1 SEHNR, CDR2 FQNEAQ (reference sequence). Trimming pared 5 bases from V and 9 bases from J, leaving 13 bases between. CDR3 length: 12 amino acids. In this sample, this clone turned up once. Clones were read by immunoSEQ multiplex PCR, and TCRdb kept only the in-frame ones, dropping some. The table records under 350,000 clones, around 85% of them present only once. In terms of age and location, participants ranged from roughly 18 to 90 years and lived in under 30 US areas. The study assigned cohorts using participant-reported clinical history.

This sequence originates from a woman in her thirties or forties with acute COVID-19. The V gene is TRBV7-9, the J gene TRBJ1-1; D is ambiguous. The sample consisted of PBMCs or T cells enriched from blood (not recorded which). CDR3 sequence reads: CASSQAHGQAFF. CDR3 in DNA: TGTGCCAGCAGCCAGGCGCATGGGCAAGCTTTCTTT. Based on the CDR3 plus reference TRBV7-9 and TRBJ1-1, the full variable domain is DTGVSQNPRHKITKRGQNVTFRCDPISEHNRLYWYRQTLGQGPEFLTYFQNEAQLEKSRLLSDRFSAERPKGSFSTLEIQRTEQGDSAMYLCASSQAHGQAFFGQGTRLTVV.